This is a list of T cell receptor beta chains from one sample in a study of shared clonotypes between healthy human individuals. TCRdb's copy holds only in-frame clones and misses some; the assay was immunoSEQ multiplex PCR. The sample carries about 980,000 clones, about three quarters recorded once. Sequenced material: memory CD4+ T cells sorted from blood. The receptors were sampled from a man aged 18 to 30 in good health. The CDR3 runs from the conserved cysteine through the conserved F or W. A D gene is named only where the DNA matches it firmly. Expanded clones are given a class, and other clones once, few, many or no size at all.

v_call,d_call,clone_size,j_call,cdr3_nt,cdr3_aa
TRBV2,TRBD1,few,TRBJ2-2,TGTGCCGGTCAAGCAGGGGGCGCGAACACCGGGGAGCTGTTTTTT,CAGQAGGANTGELFF
TRBV6-4,.,.,TRBJ1-6,TGTGCCAGCAGTGACTCCATGGGGCAGGGAGGCGTTTCACCCCTCCACTTT,CASSDSMGQGGVSPLHF
TRBV28,.,few,TRBJ2-3,TGTGCCAGCAGTACCCCTAGCACAGATACGCAGTATTTT,CASSTPSTDTQYF
TRBV9,.,few,TRBJ1-3,TGTGCCAGCAGCGTAGGTCAGGGGAGCTCTGGAAACACCATATATTTT,CASSVGQGSSGNTIYF
TRBV5-1,TRBD1,.,TRBJ1-2,TGCGCCAGCAGCCAGGGGACAGGGAGGGGTAAAGACTATGGCTACACCTTC,CASSQGTGRGKDYGYTF
TRBV10-3,TRBD1,.,TRBJ2-1,TGTGCCATCAGTGGGACAGGTCCTTACAATGAGCAGTTCTTC,CAISGTGPYNEQFF
TRBV5-1,.,once,TRBJ2-3,TGCGCCAGCAGCTTGGGGGAAATCACAGATACGCAGTATTTT,CASSLGEITDTQYF
TRBV19,.,.,TRBJ2-1,TGTGCCAGTAGTATAGTGGGCGTTGAGCAGTTCTTC,CASSIVGVEQFF
TRBV9,.,.,TRBJ1-4,TGTGCCAGCAGCAGCAGCGGTGAAAAACTGTTTTTT,CASSSSGEKLFF
TRBV2,TRBD1,once,TRBJ1-4,TGTGCCAGCAGGAGAGGGGGCTCTAATGAAAAACTGTTTTTT,CASRRGGSNEKLFF
TRBV19,.,once,TRBJ2-7,TGTGCCAGTAGTATAGGAGCCTCCTACGAGCAGTACTTC,CASSIGASYEQYF
TRBV5-3,TRBD1,.,TRBJ1-5,TGTGCCAGAAGCCGGGGCGGGACAGGGAAGAGTCAGCCCCAGCATTTT,CARSRGGTGKSQPQHF
TRBV15,TRBD1,.,TRBJ1-5,TGTGCCACCAGCAGAGAAGGACAGGGTCATCAGCCCCAGCATTTT,CATSREGQGHQPQHF
TRBV28,TRBD1,.,TRBJ1-5,TGTGCCAGCAGTTTTTCCTCAGGGGGTCGCAATCAGCCCCAGCATTTT,CASSFSSGGRNQPQHF
TRBV7-8,.,few,TRBJ1-1,TGTGCCAGCAGCTTAGGGGCGGGGTCTGAAGCTTTCTTT,CASSLGAGSEAFF
TRBV15,.,.,TRBJ1-1,TGTGCCACCAGCAGAGATCCGAACACTGAAGCTTTCTTT,CATSRDPNTEAFF
TRBV5-4,.,.,TRBJ1-3,TGTGCCAGCAGCTTGAACGGGTTCTCTGGAAACACCATATATTTT,CASSLNGFSGNTIYF
TRBV2,.,once,TRBJ1-4,TGTGCCAGCAGGGAACAGGGATGGCAAGAAAAACTGTTTTTT,CASREQGWQEKLFF
TRBV5-5,.,.,TRBJ1-1,TGTGCCAGCAGCGAGGGACACGGGAACACTGAAGCTTTCTTT,CASSEGHGNTEAFF
TRBV5-1,.,once,TRBJ1-1,TGCGCCAGCAGCTTGCAAAAAGGACAGTCTGAGATAGCTTTCTTT,CASSLQKGQSEIAFF
TRBV30,.,few,TRBJ1-2,TGTGCCTGGAGTGTCCTCGGGGTGAGGGAAGGAGGCTACACCTTC,CAWSVLGVREGGYTF
TRBV5-4,.,.,TRBJ2-6,TGTGCCAGCAGCTTGCCAGGGACTGGGGCCAACGTCCTGACTTTC,CASSLPGTGANVLTF
TRBV6-5,.,.,TRBJ1-2,TGTGCCAGCACCACGACAGGATTCGGCTACACCTTC,CASTTTGFGYTF
TRBV14,.,many,TRBJ1-1,TGTGCCAGCAGCCCTGTGGGGGGGGGCGAAGCTTTCTTT,CASSPVGGGEAFF
TRBV28,TRBD2,.,TRBJ2-7,TGTGCCAGCACCGCTAGCGGGGGCGCCTACGAGCAGTACTTC,CASTASGGAYEQYF
TRBV30,.,.,TRBJ1-5,TGTGCCTGGAGTGTACGGGGAAAGCAGCCCCAGCATTTT,CAWSVRGKQPQHF
TRBV30,.,.,TRBJ1-1,TGTGCCTGGAGTGTCGGGGGGACACCTCTAGCCGAAGCTTTCTTT,CAWSVGGTPLAEAFF
TRBV7-6,.,.,TRBJ2-3,TGTGCCAGCAGCTTAGCTGAGGGAGAGTTTAGCACAGATACGCAGTATTTT,CASSLAEGEFSTDTQYF
TRBV5-6,TRBD1,many,TRBJ2-7,TGTGCCAGCAGCTTGTACCGGGACAGCAGTATTTACGAGCAGTACTTC,CASSLYRDSSIYEQYF
TRBV6-5,TRBD1,few,TRBJ2-7,TGTGCCAGCAGTCGACAGGGGGTAGCCTACGAGCAGTACTTC,CASSRQGVAYEQYF
TRBV10-2,TRBD1,.,TRBJ2-2,TGCGCCAGTCATACCCCGGGACAGATCACCGGGGAGCTGTTTTTT,CASHTPGQITGELFF
TRBV10-1,.,.,TRBJ1-1,TGCGCCAGCAGTTCAGGGGTATTACGTGAAGCTTTCTTT,CASSSGVLREAFF
TRBV2,TRBD1,.,TRBJ2-1,TGTGCCAGCAGCCAAAGGACAGGGGGATTGGGTGAGCAGTTCTTC,CASSQRTGGLGEQFF
TRBV6-6,TRBD2,.,TRBJ2-2,TGTGCCAGCAGTTACTCGCGGGGGACCGGGGAGCTGTTTTTT,CASSYSRGTGELFF
TRBV18,TRBD1,.,TRBJ1-2,TGTGCCAGCTCACTCGGACAGGTGTCCTATGGCTACACCTTC,CASSLGQVSYGYTF
TRBV7-9,TRBD2,.,TRBJ2-5,TGTGCCAGCAGCTTTAGCGGGGGCGGAGAGACCCAGTACTTC,CASSFSGGGETQYF
TRBV30,.,once,TRBJ2-5,TGTGCCTGGAGTTTTATTAGGAGAGAGACCCAGTACTTC,CAWSFIRRETQYF
TRBV6-5,.,.,TRBJ1-6,TGTGCCAGCAGTACAGGAATCCAATCACCCCTCCACTTT,CASSTGIQSPLHF
TRBV6-1,.,.,TRBJ2-7,TGTGCCAGCAGAAAACCGGGCAGGGGTTATGAGCAGTACTTC,CASRKPGRGYEQYF